One sample yielded the 20 T cell receptor beta chains listed below, sequenced in a study of T-cell memory formation after mild COVID-19. TCRdb itself ran the 5' RACE reads through MiXCR, one entry per CDR3 protein. The table lists 300,000 to 400,000 distinct CDR3 sequences, around 14% of them singletons. Sequencing input: PBMCs or a T cell subset sorted from them (not recorded which). Receptors originate from a man younger than 35 who had mild COVID-19 (a few samples of this study predate the infection). Cell type and time point are not known.

The table lists this clonotype with a few counts. V is TRBV6-1 and J is TRBJ1-1, with a possible D match to TRBD1 (6 bases). Germline V gene sequence: CDR1 MNHNS, CDR2 SASEGT. CDR3 length: 16 residues. Deletions cut 4 bases from V and 0 bases from J, with 15 bases between. In DNA, the CDR3 is TGTGCCAGCAGTGGACAGGTCATTCGGGTGAACACTGAAGCTTTCTTT. It specifies CASSGQVIRVNTEAFF.

In this sample, this clonotype turned up a few times. The chain has TRBV6-6 and TRBJ2-7, with TRBD1 matching 9 bases. The CDR3 runs 14 residues. Losses at the gene ends were 6 bases for V and 3 bases for J; bases not matched to a gene: 6. CDR1 MNHNY and CDR2 SVGAGI come from the germline V gene (reference sequence). In nucleotides, the CDR3 is TGTGCCAGCAGAGCGACGACAGGGGGCTACGAGCAGTACGTC. Its translation is CASRATTGGYEQYV.

The CDR3 here is CASSASGSPAELFF. CDR3 nucleotide sequence: TGTGCCAGCAGCGCGTCTGGTTCACCGGCGGAGCTGTTTTTT. The chain is built from TRBV7-9 and TRBJ2-2; D unresolved. Germline CDR1 is SEHNR and CDR2 is FQNEAQ (reference sequence). CDR3 length: 14 amino acids. Trimming removed 5 bases from V and 10 bases from J, with 17 bases in between.

A few counts support this clonotype. The rearrangement joins TRBV7-2 to TRBJ2-5, with TRBD2 identical over 9 bases. Germline CDR1 is SGHTA and CDR2 is FQGNSA. V trimming: 4 bases; J trimming: 5 bases; junction bases outside the gene matches: 11. CDR3 length equals 16 residues. CDR3 coding DNA: TGTGCCAGCAGCTCCCTTCTCGCGGGGGGGAGGGAGACCCAGTACTTC. Translated: CASSSLLAGGRETQYF.

This clonotype was counted once. Being one base from a much bigger clone, this may be a read error. The chain combines TRBV5-1 with TRBJ1-5; D possibly matches TRBD1 or TRBD2 (5 bases each). The J call may be faulty, since TRBJ2-3 better matches the DNA end. This CDR3 spans 13 amino acids. Per the germline V gene, CDR1 is SGHRS and CDR2 is YFSETQ. CDR3 amino acids: CASSWDGNQPQYF. The CDR3, as DNA: TGCGCCAGCAGCTGGGACGGAAATCAGCCCCAGTATTTT.

The table lists this clonotype with a few counts. The chain uses TRBV7-9 and TRBJ2-5; 10 nucleotides match TRBD1. The junction had 9 bases not matched to a gene; V was cut back by 3 bases and J by 5 bases. Germline assignment: CDR1 SEHNR and CDR2 FQNEAQ (reference sequence). CDR3 length equals 16 residues. CDR3 nucleotides: TGTGCCAGCAGCTTTATTCCGGGACAGGGGTTGGAGACCCAGTACTTC. It is translated as CASSFIPGQGLETQYF. Drawing the rest from reference TRBV7-9 and TRBJ2-5, the complete variable domain is DTGVSQNPRHKITKRGQNVTFRCDPISEHNRLYWYRQTLGQGPEFLTYFQNEAQLEKSRLLSDRFSAERPKGSFSTLEIQRTEQGDSAMYLCASSFIPGQGLETQYFGPGTRLLVL.

This clonotype was detected a few times. V gene TRBV24-1 combines with J gene TRBJ1-3, with TRBD1 matching over 7 bases. Germline V lookup: CDR1 KGHDR, CDR2 SFDVKD. V shed 4 bases, J shed 3 bases, and the junction held 5 bases outside the gene matches. This CDR3 region has 15 residues. This CDR3 is CATSDSRQGGNTIYF. DNA of the CDR3: TGTGCCACCAGTGACTCAAGACAGGGTGGAAACACCATATATTTT.

The rearrangement joins TRBV10-3 to TRBJ2-7, with 7 bases matching TRBD1. The CDR3 consists of 13 residues. Germline trimming cut 6 bases from V and 3 bases from J; bases unmatched to any gene: 5. Germline V gene lookup returns CDR1 ENHRY and CDR2 SYGVKD. DNA for the CDR3: TGTGCCATCAGAGAAACAGGGGTCTACGAGCAGTACTTC. This codes for CAIRETGVYEQYF.

This clonotype was counted many times. This sequence joins TRBV20-1 and TRBJ2-7; 11 bases line up with TRBD2. J gave up 3 bases and V 3 bases, and 4 bases lay outside the gene matches. The CDR3 has 14 residues. The germline V gene has CDR1 DFQATT and CDR2 SNEGSKA (reference sequence). CDR3 nucleotides: TGCAGTGCTAGTAGTCTAGCGGGGGGCTACGAGCAGTACTTC. Encoded protein: CSASSLAGGYEQYF.

There are a few counts of this clonotype. This sequence joins TRBV6-6 and TRBJ2-3; TRBD2 agrees at 8 bases. V was clipped by 2 bases and J by 2 bases; unmatched bases: 3. Germline V gene sequence: CDR1 MNHNY, CDR2 SVGAGI (reference sequence). This CDR3 is built from 15 residues. The CDR3 DNA sequence: TGTGCCAGCAGTTACACGGGGGGGTCCACAGATACGCAGTATTTT. Translated: CASSYTGGSTDTQYF.

The chain links TRBV7-2 to TRBJ2-3; 7 bases map to TRBD1. The CDR3 runs to 16 residues. J was trimmed by 1 base and V by 6 bases; bases with no gene match: 10. Germline V lookup: CDR1 SGHTA, CDR2 FQGNSA. The DNA of the CDR3 is TGTGCCAGCAGATATCCCCGAGGACAGGGCACAGATACGCAGTATTTT. This sequence encodes CASRYPRGQGTDTQYF.

The J gene is TRBJ2-7, the V gene TRBV4-1; the D is unclear. V dropped 1 base and J dropped 6 bases, with 7 bases sitting between them. The CDR3 has 12 amino acids. The germline V gene encodes CDR1 MGHRA and CDR2 YSYEKL. CDR3 DNA: TGCGCCAGCAGCCAAGGAGCGAGCGAGCAGTACTTC. Amino acid sequence: CASSQGASEQYF.

The chain carries TRBV4-1 and TRBJ2-7, with TRBD2 as a possible D gene (6 bases). Germline-derived CDR1 and CDR2 are MGHRA and YSYEKL. Trimming took off 1 base at V and 2 bases at J, with 12 bases between the two ends. This CDR3 spans 15 amino acids. Here the CDR3 reads CASSQADGGTYEQYF. In DNA, the CDR3 is TGCGCCAGCAGCCAAGCAGACGGAGGGACCTACGAGCAGTACTTC.

V and J are TRBV29-1 and TRBJ2-1; possible D gene TRBD2, 7 bases. The CDR3 is 16 residues long. The germline V gene encodes CDR1 SQVTM and CDR2 ANQGSEA. With 2 bases removed from V and 4 bases from J, the gap between germline ends came to 18 bases. The CDR3 nucleotides read TGCAGCGTTGAAAGGGGAGGGGGGGCGGCGTACAATGAGCAGTTCTTC. The encoded protein is CSVERGGGAAYNEQFF.

The rearrangement links TRBV2 to TRBJ2-7; maybe TRBD1 (6 bases). CDR1 is SNHLY, CDR2 FYNNEI, per germline. The length of the CDR3 is 11 residues. The V and J ends lost 7 bases and 4 bases respectively, with 8 bases between them. CDR3 region: CASMGAYEQYV. The CDR3 DNA is TGTGCCAGCATGGGGGCTTACGAGCAGTACGTC.

This clonotype was counted only a few times. J is TRBJ2-1 and V is TRBV20-1; D ambiguous. Germline V gene data show CDR1 as DFQATT and CDR2 as SNEGSKA (reference sequence). V lost 6 bases and J lost 4, with 13 bases in between. The CDR3 extends over 13 amino acids. The CDR3 sequence: CSANDLSYNEQFF. In DNA form, the CDR3 reads TGCAGTGCCAACGACCTATCATACAATGAGCAGTTCTTC.

This clonotype was found a few times. This chain uses TRBV5-1 with TRBJ2-3; perhaps TRBD2 as D (6 bases). This CDR3 is built from 15 residues. V was cut by 1 base and J by 2 bases, with 11 bases left in between. Germline V lookup: CDR1 SGHRS, CDR2 YFSETQ. CDR3 DNA sequence: TGCGCCAGCAGCTTGACGGGGGATACCACAGATACGCAGTATTTT. Translation: CASSLTGDTTDTQYF. Full variable domain (outside the CDR3, taken from reference TRBV5-1 and TRBJ2-3): KAGVTQTPRYLIKTRGQQVTLSCSPISGHRSVSWYQQTPGQGLQFLFEYFSETQRNKGNFPGRFSGRQFSNSRSEMNVSTLELGDSALYLCASSLTGDTTDTQYFGPGTRLTVL.

This clonotype was found a few times. This chain uses TRBV7-2 with TRBJ2-3; 11 bases are shared with TRBD2. V gave up 7 bases and J gave up 3 bases; unmatched junction bases: 6. CDR3 length: 15 residues. Looked up from germline, CDR1 is SGHTA and CDR2 is FQGNSA. As DNA, the CDR3 is TGTGCCAGCATACCTAGCGGGGGGTTTACAGATACGCAGTATTTT. Translation: CASIPSGGFTDTQYF. The variable domain in full, completed from reference TRBV7-2 and TRBJ2-3, reads GAGVSQSPSNKVTEKGKDVELRCDPISGHTALYWYRQSLGQGLEFLIYFQGNSAPDKSGLPSDRFSAERTGGSVSTLTIQRTQQEDSAVYLCASIPSGGFTDTQYFGPGTRLTVL.

The CDR3 spells CASSLSPGEPQETQYF. The CDR3, as DNA: TGTGCCAGCAGTTTATCGCCGGGGGAACCCCAAGAGACCCAGTACTTC. The chain employs TRBV27 and TRBJ2-5; maybe TRBD2 (6 bases). This CDR3 contains 16 residues. V was cut by 0 bases and J by 1 base, with 12 bases left in between. Germline V lookup: CDR1 MNHEY, CDR2 SMNVEV (reference sequence).

This clonotype was counted between two and nine times. This sequence joins TRBV19 and TRBJ2-1, with a weak D call TRBD1 (5 bases). Germline values: CDR1 LNHDA, CDR2 SQIVND (reference sequence). Deletions cut 3 bases from V and 6 bases from J, with 12 bases between. The CDR3 is made up of 14 amino acids. CDR3 in DNA: TGTGCCAGTAGTATTGGGGCCTACGGCAATGAGCAGTTCTTC. It yields the protein CASSIGAYGNEQFF.